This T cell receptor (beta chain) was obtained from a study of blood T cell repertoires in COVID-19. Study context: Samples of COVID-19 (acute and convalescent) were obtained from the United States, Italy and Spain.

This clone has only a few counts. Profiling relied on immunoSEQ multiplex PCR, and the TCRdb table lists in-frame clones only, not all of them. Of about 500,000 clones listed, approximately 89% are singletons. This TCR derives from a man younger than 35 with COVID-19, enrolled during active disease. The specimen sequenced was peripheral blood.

This CDR3 is CASSESGQPSYEQYF. In nucleotides, the CDR3 is TGCGCCAGCAGTGAGTCGGGACAGCCCTCCTACGAGCAGTACTTC. The chain recombines TRBV10-1 with TRBJ2-7; 7 bases line up with TRBD1. This CDR3 comprises 15 residues. Trimming at V came to 0 bases and at J to 0 bases, leaving 2 bases not matched to a gene. Germline V lookup: CDR1 WNHNN, CDR2 SYGVQD (reference sequence).